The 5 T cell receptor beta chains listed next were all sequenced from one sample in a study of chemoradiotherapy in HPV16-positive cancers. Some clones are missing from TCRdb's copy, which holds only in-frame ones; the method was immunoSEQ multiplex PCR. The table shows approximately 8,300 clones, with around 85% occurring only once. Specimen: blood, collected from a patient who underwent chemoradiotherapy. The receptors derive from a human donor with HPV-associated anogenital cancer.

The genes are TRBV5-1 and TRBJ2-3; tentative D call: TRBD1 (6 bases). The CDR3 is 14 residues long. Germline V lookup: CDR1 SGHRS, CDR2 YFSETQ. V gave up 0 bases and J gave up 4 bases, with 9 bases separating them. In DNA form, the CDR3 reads TGCGCCAGCAGCTTGGTGGGGGCTGCAGATACGCAGTATTTT. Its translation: CASSLVGAADTQYF.

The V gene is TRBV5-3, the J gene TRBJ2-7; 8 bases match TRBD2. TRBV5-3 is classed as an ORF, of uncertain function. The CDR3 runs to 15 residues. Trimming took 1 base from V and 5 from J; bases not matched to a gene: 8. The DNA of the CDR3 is TGTGCCAGAAGCTTGTACCCGCGGGGGGCTAACGAGCAGTACGTC. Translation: CARSLYPRGANEQYV.

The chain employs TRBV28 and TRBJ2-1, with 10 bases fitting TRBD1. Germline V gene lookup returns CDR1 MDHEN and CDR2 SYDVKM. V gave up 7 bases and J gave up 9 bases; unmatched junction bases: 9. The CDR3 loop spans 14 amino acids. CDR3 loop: CASNFDRGRIEQFF. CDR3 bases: TGTGCCAGCAATTTTGACAGGGGGCGAATTGAGCAGTTCTTC.

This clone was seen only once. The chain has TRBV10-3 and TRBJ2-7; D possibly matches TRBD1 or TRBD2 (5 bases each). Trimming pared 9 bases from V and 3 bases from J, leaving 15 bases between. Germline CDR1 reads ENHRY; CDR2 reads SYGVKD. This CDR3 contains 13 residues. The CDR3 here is CAIREGLDYEQYF. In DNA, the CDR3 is TGTGCCATTCGAGAGGGGCTCGACTACGAGCAGTACTTC.

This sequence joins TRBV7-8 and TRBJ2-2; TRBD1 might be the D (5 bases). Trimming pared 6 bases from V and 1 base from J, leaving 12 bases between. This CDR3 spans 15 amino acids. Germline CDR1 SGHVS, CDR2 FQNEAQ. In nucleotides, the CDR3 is TGTGCCAGCAGTGACACAGGCCTGAACACCGGGGAGCTGTTTTTT. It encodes CASSDTGLNTGELFF.